This T cell receptor (beta chain) was documented in a study of blood T cell repertoires in COVID-19. Across the study: Samples came from the United States, Italy and Spain, spanning acute and convalescent COVID-19. PBMCs, B-cell-depleted T cells, or T cells were the source of the cDNA or gDNA that made up the material.

Points on this clone: Other DNA sequences of this sample code for an identical CDR3.

Per the authors' pipeline: Amplification of reference gene primers provided the estimated nucleated cell counts. Generated by immunoSEQ multiplex PCR, the TCRdb table keeps only in-frame clones and is missing some. Clone size and the V and J calls come from that table; the DNA yielded D and trimming. Of 200,000 to 250,000 clones listed, around four fifths are singletons. The sequence came from a man aged 50 to 60 with active or convalescent COVID-19. The sequenced material came from peripheral blood.

The CDR3 loop reads CASSIDRNTEAFF. The CDR3 DNA reads TGCGCCAGCAGCATTGACAGGAACACTGAAGCTTTCTTT. This rearrangement joins TRBV5-1 to TRBJ1-1, with D possibly being TRBD1 (5 bases). V gave up 4 bases and J gave up 1 base, with 8 bases separating them. From germline, CDR1 is SGHRS and CDR2 YFSETQ. The CDR3 length is 13 residues.